This T cell receptor (beta chain) was captured in a study of CD8 T cells in ankylosing spondylitis. Study-level points and caveats: Disease-linked clones displayed a CD8+ phenotype and appeared relatively rarely in peripheral blood. Characteristic of ankylosing spondylitis blood, it appeared, was a TCR beta motif comprising about 8 highly homologous variants. Some motif variants were previously reported in reactive arthritis synovial fluid and blood.

The germline V and J ends were trimmed by 3 bases and 1 base, with 16 bases remaining between them. Germline CDR1 reads KGHDR; CDR2 reads SFDVKD. The CDR3 is made up of 17 amino acids. For TCR beta, libraries came from quantitative 5'-RACE with molecular barcodes. TCRdb independently ran MiXCR on the 5' RACE reads; one entry per CDR3 protein. The sample records about 540,000 distinct CDR3 sequences, roughly an eighth being singletons. This clonotype was counted ten times or more. The antigen is not known. This TCR was sampled from a male donor with ankylosing spondylitis. The specimen sequenced was blood, either unsorted or a sorted T cell fraction (not recorded which). This rearrangement joins TRBV24-1 to TRBJ2-3; tentatively, D is TRBD1 (6 bases). The CDR3 protein is CATSDPRQEYRTDTQYF. In DNA form, the CDR3 reads TGTGCCACCAGTGATCCCCGACAGGAGTATCGCACAGATACGCAGTATTTT.